Each of the 20 T cell receptor beta chains below was sequenced from the same sample in a study of blood T cell repertoires in COVID-19. Assay: immunoSEQ multiplex PCR; the TCRdb copy retains only in-frame clones and omits some. The profile shows over 55,000 clones, about 90% of them singletons. Sequenced sample: peripheral blood. These receptors all come from a human donor in a cohort sampled during active COVID-19.

CDR3 bases: TGTGCCAGTAGTTCAGGGACTGAAGCTTTCTTT. This codes for CASSSGTEAFF. J is TRBJ1-1 and V is TRBV19; possibly TRBD1 for D (5 bases). The V gene's germline CDR1 is LNHDA and CDR2 SQIVND (reference sequence). This CDR3 comprises 11 residues. Trimming removed 5 bases from V and 5 bases from J, with 6 bases in between.

The chain carries TRBV19 and TRBJ2-7; D gene uncertain. This CDR3 spans 14 amino acids. Germline V gene lookup returns CDR1 LNHDA and CDR2 SQIVND (reference sequence). With 3 bases removed from V and 0 bases from J, the gap between germline ends came to 9 bases. CDR3 nucleotide sequence: TGTGCCAGTAGTATCGCAGGAACCTCCTACGAGCAGTACTTC. Its protein is CASSIAGTSYEQYF.

V is TRBV9 and J is TRBJ2-7, with D perhaps matching TRBD2 (6 bases). CDR1 SGDLS and CDR2 YYNGEE come from the germline V gene. CDR3 size: 14 residues. Trimming stripped 3 bases from V and 2 bases from J, with 12 bases between. This chain's CDR3 is CASSAGDDAYEQYF. The CDR3 DNA reads TGTGCCAGCAGCGCGGGGGACGACGCCTACGAGCAGTACTTC.

The chain joins TRBV2 to TRBJ1-5; tentative D call: TRBD1 (6 bases). The CDR3 covers 15 residues. Germline V gene lookup returns CDR1 SNHLY and CDR2 FYNNEI. V shed 6 bases and J shed 1 base, with 13 bases lying between them. The CDR3 DNA is TGTGCCAGCAGGGAGGGGGGGGGAAGCAATCAGCCCCAGCATTTT. This translates into CASREGGGSNQPQHF.

This clone was detected once. The J gene is TRBJ1-1, the V gene TRBV5-8, with D possibly matching TRBD1 (6 bases). The CDR3 loop spans 14 amino acids. The germline CDR1 and CDR2 sequences are SGHTS and YDEGEE. The germline V and J ends were trimmed by 4 bases and 1 base, with 11 bases remaining between them. In nucleotides, the CDR3 is TGTGCCAGCAGCCCGACAGGATCGAACACTGAAGCTTTCTTT. Its translation: CASSPTGSNTEAFF.

V gene TRBV13 combines with J gene TRBJ2-7; the match to TRBD1 covers 11 bases. The length of the CDR3 is 16 residues. V gave up 4 bases and J gave up 5 bases; unmatched junction bases: 10. Germline V gene sequence: CDR1 PRHDT, CDR2 FYEKMQ (reference sequence). The CDR3 bases are TGTGCCAGCAGCTCTAGGACAGGGGGCGGTCGGGACGAGCAGTACTTC. Amino acids: CASSSRTGGGRDEQYF.

This clone has a single count. The V gene is TRBV27, the J gene TRBJ2-7; 9 nucleotides agree with TRBD2. This CDR3 contains 16 residues. The V gene end was trimmed by 3 bases and the J gene end by 6 bases; junction bases not matched to a gene: 12. Germline CDR1 is MNHEY and CDR2 is SMNVEV (reference sequence). The CDR3 region is CASSFGRGGARSEQYF. In nucleotides, the CDR3 is TGTGCCAGCAGTTTTGGGCGGGGGGGCGCCCGATCCGAGCAGTACTTC.

The rearrangement uses TRBV19 and TRBJ2-7; 8 bases match TRBD2. The germline V gene encodes CDR1 LNHDA and CDR2 SQIVND (reference sequence). The CDR3 is 15 amino acids. J gave up 0 bases and V 5 bases, and 6 bases lay outside the gene matches. CDR3 in amino acids: CASSPGGGASYEQYF. Here the CDR3 DNA reads TGTGCCAGTAGTCCGGGAGGGGGGGCCTCCTACGAGCAGTACTTC.

This rearrangement joins TRBV9 to TRBJ2-5, with TRBD2 as a possible D gene (7 bases). The V end was cut by 0 bases, the J end by 1 base, with 13 bases between. The CDR3 sequence is 16 residues long. CDR1 and CDR2 (germline): SGDLS, YYNGEE. In DNA, the CDR3 is TGTGCCAGCAGCGTAGGGTACGGGGGGCCCCAAGAGACCCAGTACTTC. Translation: CASSVGYGGPQETQYF.

The V and J genes are TRBV9 and TRBJ1-2; TRBD1 might be the D (5 bases). V was shortened by 3 bases and J by 4 bases, with 16 bases between the two germline ends. The CDR3 is made up of 15 amino acids. CDR1 is SGDLS, CDR2 YYNGEE, per germline. The CDR3 is CASSGGTRKGYGYTF. Written as DNA, the CDR3 is TGTGCCAGCAGCGGCGGGACGAGGAAGGGCTATGGCTACACCTTC.

This clone was seen only once. The J gene is TRBJ1-2, the V gene TRBV9, with a tentative D call TRBD1 (5 bases). The V gene's germline CDR1 is SGDLS and CDR2 YYNGEE. The CDR3 sequence is 13 residues long. V was trimmed by 1 base and J by 2 bases, leaving 6 bases between them. The CDR3 DNA sequence: TGTGCCAGCAGCGTACAGGGAAACTATGGCTACACCTTC. Protein product: CASSVQGNYGYTF. Full variable domain (missing parts from reference TRBV9 and TRBJ1-2): DSGVTQTPKHLITATGQRVTLRCSPRSGDLSVYWYQQSLDQGLQFLIQYYNGEERAKGNILERFSAQQFPDLHSELNLSSLELGDSALYFCASSVQGNYGYTFGSGTRLTVV.

V usage is TRBV2 and J usage is TRBJ1-4; D is unclear. V was cut by 6 bases and J by 8 bases, with 25 bases left in between. The CDR3 has 17 amino acids. Germline CDR1 reads SNHLY; CDR2 reads FYNNEI. The CDR3, as DNA: TGTGCCAGCAGACCAAACCAGGATAAGGGCCCGGGGGAAAAACTGTTTTTT. Protein product: CASRPNQDKGPGEKLFF.

This sequence joins TRBV19 and TRBJ2-7; 8 bases line up with TRBD1. The CDR3 sequence is 14 residues long. Germline V gives CDR1 LNHDA, CDR2 SQIVND (reference sequence). V trimming: 7 bases; J trimming: 6 bases; junction bases outside the gene matches: 11. Here the CDR3 reads CASTHPGQDSEQYF. The DNA of the CDR3 is TGTGCCAGTACCCACCCGGGACAGGATAGCGAGCAGTACTTC.

The chain uses TRBV18 and TRBJ2-7; TRBD2 agrees at 8 bases. The CDR3 sequence is 15 residues long. The V segment lost 0 bases and the J segment 1 base; nucleotides outside the gene matches: 2. Germline V gene lookup returns CDR1 KGHSH and CDR2 LQKENI. The CDR3 DNA reads TGTGCCAGCTCACCACCTACTAGCGGTTCCTACGAGCAGTACTTC. It encodes CASSPPTSGSYEQYF.

V and J are TRBV11-2 and TRBJ1-2, with 9 bases matching TRBD1. This CDR3 region has 14 residues. V lost 5 bases and J lost 7; bases outside the gene matches: 8. CDR1 SGHAT and CDR2 FQNNGV come from the germline V gene. This CDR3 reads CASSQDNRGPGYTF. The CDR3 coding sequence is TGTGCCAGCAGCCAAGATAACAGGGGGCCTGGCTACACCTTC.

This sequence joins TRBV11-2 and TRBJ2-7; 9 bases map to TRBD2. The CDR3 has 15 amino acids. V dropped 4 bases and J dropped 0; count of bases not matched to a gene: 4. CDR1 is SGHAT, CDR2 FQNNGV, per germline. The DNA of the CDR3 is TGTGCCAGCAGCTCGCTAGCGGGGAGCTCCTACGAGCAGTACTTC. Residues: CASSSLAGSSYEQYF. Based on the CDR3 plus reference TRBV11-2 and TRBJ2-7, the full variable domain is EAGVAQSPRYKIIEKRQSVAFWCNPISGHATLYWYQQILGQGPKLLIQFQNNGVVDDSQLPKDRFSAERLKGVDSTLKIQPAKLEDSAVYLCASSSLAGSSYEQYFGPGTRLTVT.

This chain links TRBV7-2 with TRBJ2-7; tentative D call: TRBD1 (5 bases). The V and J ends lost 3 bases and 3 bases respectively, with 12 bases between them. The CDR3 sequence is 14 residues long. Germline CDR1 is SGHTA and CDR2 is FQGNSA. CDR3 nucleotide sequence: TGTGCCAGCAGCTTCGCCGGCAGGGACTACGAGCAGTACTTC. Its protein is CASSFAGRDYEQYF. Filled out from reference TRBV7-2 and TRBJ2-7, the complete variable domain reads GAGVSQSPSNKVTEKGKDVELRCDPISGHTALYWYRQSLGQGLEFLIYFQGNSAPDKSGLPSDRFSAERTGGSVSTLTIQRTQQEDSAVYLCASSFAGRDYEQYFGPGTRLTVT.

The chain links TRBV5-1 to TRBJ2-5, with 7 positions matching TRBD1. Germline V lookup: CDR1 SGHRS, CDR2 YFSETQ. The ends lost 4 bases at V and 5 bases at J; junction bases unmatched: 11. CDR3 length: 15 amino acids. CDR3 sequence (DNA): TGCGCCAGCAGCCCGATTACGACAGGGTGGGAGACCCAGTACTTC. Its translation: CASSPITTGWETQYF.

This rearrangement joins TRBV11-2 to TRBJ1-2, with TRBD1 identical over 12 bases. Germline V CDR1 and CDR2: SGHAT, FQNNGV. CDR3 length equals 15 residues. The V and J ends lost 5 bases and 5 bases, in that order; junction bases with no gene match: 6. Here the CDR3 DNA reads TGTGCCAGCAGCGAAGGGACAGGGGGCAGGTATGGCTACACCTTC. Amino acids: CASSEGTGGRYGYTF.

This chain connects TRBV6-6 to TRBJ1-1; D might be TRBD1 (5 bases). This CDR3 has 13 amino acids. Per the germline V gene, CDR1 is MNHNY and CDR2 is SVGAGI (reference sequence). Trimming removed 8 bases from V and 3 bases from J, with 13 bases in between. Here the CDR3 reads CASAGGMYTEAFF. For the CDR3, the DNA is TGTGCCAGCGCGGGGGGGATGTACACTGAAGCTTTCTTT.